Below are 18 T cell receptor beta chains sequenced from a single sample in a study of T cell responses to AZD1222 COVID-19 vaccine. Data came from immunoSEQ multiplex PCR; TCRdb stores just in-frame clones and leaves some out. Of some 170,000 clones listed, approximately 89% were seen once; the top ten hold approximately 1.7%. The sample was peripheral blood, taken 28 days after the second AZD1222 dose. The source is an adult who received the AZD1222 COVID-19 vaccine.

V and J are TRBV3-1 (or the pseudogene TRBV3-2) and TRBJ1-2, with D uncertain. Germline-derived CDR1 and CDR2 are LGHDT and YNNKEL (reference sequence). V was clipped by 1 base and J by 4 bases, with 10 bases between them. The CDR3 is 14 residues long. In nucleotides, the CDR3 is TGTGCCAGCAGCCAAGTTTGGGCTGCCTATGGCTACACCTTC. This sequence encodes CASSQVWAAYGYTF.

The CDR3 DNA reads as TGTGCCAGCAGCTTGGGCCAACAGGGGCGAAACTACGAGCAGTACTTC. Translating it yields CASSLGQQGRNYEQYF. The chain employs TRBV5-5 and TRBJ2-7, with 7 bases lining up with TRBD1. The germline V gene has CDR1 SGHKS and CDR2 YYEKEE (reference sequence). CDR3 size: 16 residues. V shed 0 bases and J 3 bases; nucleotides not matched to a gene: 9.

V gene TRBV7-9 combines with J gene TRBJ1-6; TRBD1 matches at 11 bases. The CDR3 is made up of 17 amino acids. After removal of 4 bases from V and 0 bases from J, the junction contained 2 bases not matched to a gene. The germline V gene has CDR1 SEHNR and CDR2 FQNEAQ (reference sequence). CDR3 DNA sequence: TGTGCCAGCAGCTCGGGACAGGGGGGCTCCTATAATTCACCCCTCCACTTT. Translating gives CASSSGQGGSYNSPLHF.

The V call is TRBV6-5, the J call TRBJ1-6, with D hard to call. This CDR3 region has 15 residues. Germline-derived CDR1 and CDR2 are MNHEY and SVGAGI. V shed 6 bases and J shed 8 bases, with 17 bases lying between them. The DNA of the CDR3 is TGTGCCAGCAGCCTCAGGAACTCGGTATATTCACCCCTCCACTTT. It is translated as CASSLRNSVYSPLHF.

The CDR3: CASSREGGTISYEQYF. CDR3 in DNA: TGTGCCAGTAGTAGGGAGGGGGGGACCATCTCCTACGAGCAGTACTTC. The chain employs TRBV19 and TRBJ2-7, with D tentatively TRBD2 (7 bases). The V gene lost 4 bases and the J gene lost 0 bases, with 16 bases spanning the gap. This CDR3 comprises 16 residues. Germline V gene lookup returns CDR1 LNHDA and CDR2 SQIVND (reference sequence).

The V gene is TRBV7-2, the J gene TRBJ2-5; 9 nucleotides align to TRBD1. CDR3 length: 14 amino acids. Trimming at V came to 5 bases and at J to 5 bases, leaving 6 bases not matched to a gene. CDR1 and CDR2 (germline): SGHTA, FQGNSA. CDR3 in DNA: TGTGCCAGCAGCCTACGGACAGGGGTGGAGACCCAGTACTTC. Its protein product is CASSLRTGVETQYF.

The genes are TRBV4-2 and TRBJ1-4; 8 positions agree with TRBD1. Germline CDR1 LGHNA, CDR2 YNFKEQ. The trim removed 1 base at V and 8 bases at J, leaving 3 bases unmatched. This CDR3 is 14 amino acids long. CDR3 protein: CASSQVRTGEKLFF. The CDR3 bases are TGTGCCAGCAGCCAAGTACGGACAGGGGAAAAACTGTTTTTT.

The gene calls are TRBV3-1 (or the pseudogene TRBV3-2) and TRBJ1-2; 7 nucleotides match TRBD1. Germline trimming cut 4 bases from V and 5 bases from J; bases unmatched to any gene: 10. Germline V gene sequence: CDR1 LGHDT, CDR2 YNNKEL (reference sequence). CDR3 length: 15 amino acids. CDR3 nucleotide sequence: TGTGCCAGCAGCCTCGGGAGGGGGCTGGGTTATGGCTACACCTTC. It translates to CASSLGRGLGYGYTF.

The chain recombines TRBV7-6 with TRBJ2-7; 11 positions match TRBD2. In germline, CDR1 is SGHVS, CDR2 FNYEAQ. The CDR3 consists of 15 residues. With 5 bases clipped from V and 8 bases from J, the junction kept 11 bases outside the gene matches. The CDR3 reads CASSLGTSGPTQQYF. The CDR3 DNA reads as TGTGCCAGCAGCCTAGGGACTAGCGGACCTACGCAGCAGTACTTC.

This chain joins TRBV6-2 or TRBV6-3 and TRBJ1-5; no firm D call. CDR3 length equals 17 residues. CDR1 is MNHEY, CDR2 SVGEGT, per germline. V lost 0 bases and J 0 bases, leaving 12 bases between the germline ends. CDR3 in DNA: TGTGCCAGCAGTTACTCCCCAGCCTCATATAGCAATCAGCCCCAGCATTTT. Translating it yields CASSYSPASYSNQPQHF.

The chain combines TRBV6-5 with TRBJ1-1; D not resolved. V lost 7 bases and J lost 1, with 16 bases in between. Germline CDR1 MNHEY, CDR2 SVGAGI. The CDR3 totals 15 residues. CDR3 sequence reads: CASTSSPRQNTEAFF. The CDR3 DNA is TGTGCCAGCACCTCATCTCCCCGACAGAACACTGAAGCTTTCTTT.

The chain is built from TRBV12-3 or TRBV12-4 and TRBJ1-1, with a possible D match to TRBD1 (6 bases). CDR3 length: 13 amino acids. V lost 7 bases to trimming and J lost 3 bases, with 12 bases between them. DNA for the CDR3: TGTGCCAGCATAAGGGGGGCCTACACTGAAGCTTTCTTT. Protein product: CASIRGAYTEAFF.

This sequence joins TRBV11-2 and TRBJ2-7; a possible D gene is TRBD2 (5 bases). Trimming removed 1 base from V and 6 bases from J, with 13 bases in between. This CDR3 is built from 14 residues. Germline assignment: CDR1 SGHAT and CDR2 FQNNGV. The chain's CDR3 is CASSLGEGPTEQYF. The CDR3 DNA is TGTGCCAGCAGCTTAGGAGAGGGCCCGACCGAGCAGTACTTC. Supplemented by reference TRBV11-2 and TRBJ2-7, the full variable domain reads EAGVAQSPRYKIIEKRQSVAFWCNPISGHATLYWYQQILGQGPKLLIQFQNNGVVDDSQLPKDRFSAERLKGVDSTLKIQPAKLEDSAVYLCASSLGEGPTEQYFGPGTRLTVT.

The chain carries TRBV5-1 and TRBJ1-2, with TRBD1 matching 9 bases. The CDR3 contains 15 residues. J gave up 8 bases and V 0 bases, and 8 bases lay outside the gene matches. Germline CDR1 is SGHRS and CDR2 is YFSETQ. For the CDR3, the DNA is TGCGCCAGCAGCTTGGCCGGTTACGGGACAGGGGGCTACACCTTC. Its protein product is CASSLAGYGTGGYTF.

The chain employs TRBV7-6 and TRBJ2-2; tentatively, D is TRBD1 or TRBD2 (5 bases each). The CDR3 runs 17 residues. Trimming took off 5 bases at V and 4 bases at J, with 20 bases between the two ends. Looked up from germline, CDR1 is SGHVS and CDR2 is FNYEAQ. The CDR3 is CASSPTWDQTPTGELFF. DNA of the CDR3: TGTGCCAGCAGCCCTACCTGGGACCAAACCCCCACCGGGGAGCTGTTTTTT.

This chain links TRBV15 with TRBJ2-3; D may be TRBD2 (6 bases). CDR3 length: 16 amino acids. Trimming shortened V by 3 bases and J by 3 bases, and 16 bases separated the two germline ends. CDR1 is LNHNV, CDR2 YYDKDF, per germline (reference sequence). DNA for the CDR3: TGTGCCACCAGCAGGACCTCAGGGAGGACGACAGATACGCAGTATTTT. The encoded protein is CATSRTSGRTTDTQYF.

The chain couples TRBV6-1 to TRBJ2-1, with D maybe TRBD2 (5 bases). CDR3 size: 19 residues. CDR1 MNHNS and CDR2 SASEGT come from the germline V gene. V was shortened by 4 bases and J by 0 bases, with 22 bases between the two germline ends. CDR3 nucleotides: TGTGCCAGCAGTGTAGGACTCTCGGCAGCGATAAGCTCCTACAATGAGCAGTTCTTC. Protein: CASSVGLSAAISSYNEQFF.

The chain joins TRBV7-9 to TRBJ2-7; TRBD1 matches at 7 bases. Germline V lookup: CDR1 SEHNR, CDR2 FQNEAQ (reference sequence). V gave up 4 bases and J gave up 2 bases; unmatched junction bases: 5. CDR3 length equals 14 residues. CDR3 in DNA: TGTGCCAGCAGCTCGACAGGGCACCCCTACGAGCAGTACTTC. This codes for CASSSTGHPYEQYF.